The present T cell receptor beta chain was sequenced within a study of technical replicates of blood from four donors. Per germline, CDR1 SGHRS and CDR2 YFSETQ. V shed 0 bases, J shed 2 bases, and the junction held 5 bases outside the gene matches. This CDR3 has 16 residues. The protocol was immunoSEQ multiplex PCR, while the TCRdb copy is restricted to in-frame clones and leaves out a portion. The repertoire consists of some 58,000 clones, with roughly 94% occurring once and the leading ten covering around 0.2%. The sequencing input was T cells isolated from PBMCs. The V gene is TRBV5-1, the J gene TRBJ2-1; 7 positions agree with TRBD2. The sequence came from a human donor in good health. The CDR3 sequence is CASSLDAGETYNEQFF. CDR3 bases: TGCGCCAGCAGCTTGGATGCGGGAGAGACCTACAATGAGCAGTTCTTC. Combining the CDR3 with reference TRBV5-1 and TRBJ2-1 gives the whole variable domain KAGVTQTPRYLIKTRGQQVTLSCSPISGHRSVSWYQQTPGQGLQFLFEYFSETQRNKGNFPGRFSGRQFSNSRSEMNVSTLELGDSALYLCASSLDAGETYNEQFFGPGTRLTVL.